A single T cell receptor (beta chain) is shown here with its context. Its antigen is unknown. This sample was included in a study of cytomegalovirus exposure and HLA in healthy donors. Study results and limitations: Another analysis was done later, and it associated around 17,000 TCR beta sequences with HLA alleles at 0.05 false discovery rate. In a later analysis, productive TCRs from donors in an Asian-associated ancestry cluster reportedly carried fewer N-insertions than the cohort mean. The productive fraction for most TCR beta V segments was about 90% or about 30% in an earlier analysis. It was 164 TCR beta chains that were listed as cytomegalovirus-associated.

60 Vbeta and 13 Jbeta primers were used in PCR. Sequencing used immunoSEQ multiplex PCR; TCRdb keeps in-frame clones, though not all of them. The sample lists 100,000 to 150,000 clones; about 81% were seen once. The CDR3 is 18 amino acids. V shed 2 bases and J 4 bases; nucleotides not matched to a gene: 14. CDR1 and CDR2 (germline): KGHSH, LQKENI. The chain combines TRBV18 with TRBJ1-2; TRBD1 aligns across 9 bases. Sequenced: PBMCs. The sequence derives from a woman under 40 in good health and CMV-seronegative. The CDR3 sequence: CASSPGQGSIAFRYGYTF. CDR3 bases: TGTGCCAGCTCACCAGGACAGGGGAGTATCGCATTCCGCTATGGCTACACCTTC.